The present TCR beta chain was sequenced within a study of glioma-infiltrating T cells after dendritic cell vaccination. Turning to the study itself: Between about 2003 and 2013, patients got autologous tumor lysate-pulsed dendritic cell vaccines. The vaccine used monocyte-derived dendritic cells pulsed overnight with autologous tumor lysate.

Produced via immunoSEQ multiplex PCR; TCRdb's table is partial and in-frame only. Of roughly 51,000 clones in the sample, over 75% were seen once. All glioblastoma patients lacked an isocitrate dehydrogenase mutation. The clonotype was recovered from a human donor with glioblastoma. Sequenced material: blood, taken before dendritic cell vaccination.

CDR3 sequence reads: CASSPGTSGRPNEQFF. DNA for the CDR3: TGCGCCAGCAGCCCAGGGACTAGCGGGAGGCCCAATGAGCAGTTCTTC. The chain links TRBV5-1 to TRBJ2-1, with 15 bases matching TRBD2. CDR3 length: 16 amino acids. Germline V lookup: CDR1 SGHRS, CDR2 YFSETQ. V shed 4 bases, J shed 6 bases, and the junction held 5 bases outside the gene matches.